One sample yielded the 13 T cell receptor beta chains listed below, sequenced in a study of T cells after yellow fever vaccination (dated by TCRdb to between 2018 and 2021). What the treatment or condition label conveys for this sample: live attenuated yellow fever vaccine strain. Receptors were amplified or captured by 5' RACE. TCRdb records Illumina HiSeq 2500 as the sequencer. TCRdb took the public reads, trimmed them with fastp at Q25, ran MiXCR for clone calling and kept in-frame beta chains. CDR3 protein duplicates are merged, each entry listing the most common genes and DNA. The table for this sample lists 300,000 or so distinct CDR3 sequences; approximately 13% of them were counted only once. About 0.51% of the sample is held by the ten biggest clonotypes. The sequenced sample was CD4+ T cells sorted from PBMCs, obtained 45 days after the yellow fever booster vaccination. Receptors were obtained from a man between 25 and 39 years old who received the YFV17D yellow fever vaccine.

This clonotype was counted between two and nine times. The rearrangement links TRBV20-1 to TRBJ2-7; D uncertain. Germline V gene data show CDR1 as DFQATT and CDR2 as SNEGSKA (reference sequence). Trimming removed 6 bases at V and 7 bases at J, with 22 bases between. CDR3 size: 14 residues. CDR3 nucleotide sequence: TGCAGTGCCCCACGACGCTTACCCGCTGGAGAGCAGTACTTC. Protein product: CSAPRRLPAGEQYF.

The CDR3 here is CASSLELRGYNEQFF. The DNA for the CDR3 is TGCGCCAGCAGCTTGGAGTTGAGAGGCTACAATGAGCAGTTCTTC. The chain is built from TRBV5-1 and TRBJ2-1; D is uncertain. The germline V gene has CDR1 SGHRS and CDR2 YFSETQ. Trimming pared 0 bases from V and 3 bases from J, leaving 10 bases between. This CDR3 region has 15 residues.

This clonotype appeared a few times. The V call is TRBV6-5, the J call TRBJ2-7; D is possibly TRBD1 (6 bases). The CDR3 has 12 residues. V dropped 7 bases and J dropped 5 bases, with 12 bases sitting between them. CDR1 and CDR2 from the germline V gene are MNHEY and SVGAGI. The CDR3 here is CASKQGDNEQYF. Written as DNA, the CDR3 is TGTGCCAGCAAACAGGGAGACAACGAGCAGTACTTC.

This clonotype was detected a few times. This rearrangement joins TRBV7-2 to TRBJ2-2; D gene unclear. The CDR3 length is 15 residues. V lost 0 bases, J lost 1 base, and 6 bases lay in between. CDR1 is SGHTA and CDR2 is FQGNSA in the germline V gene. CDR3 nucleotides: TGTGCCAGCAGCTTAGCGCCAGGGAACACCGGGGAGCTGTTTTTT. Translating gives CASSLAPGNTGELFF.

This clonotype was found a few times. The chain is built from TRBV2 and TRBJ1-2, with D unresolved. Germline V gives CDR1 SNHLY, CDR2 FYNNEI. The CDR3 is made up of 12 amino acids. Trimming stripped 1 base from V and 4 bases from J, with 4 bases between. The CDR3 sequence is CASSEGGYGYTF. CDR3 nucleotide sequence: TGTGCCAGCAGTGAAGGGGGCTATGGCTACACCTTC.

This chain joins TRBV6-2 or TRBV6-3 and TRBJ2-1; 10 positions match TRBD2. This CDR3 has 16 amino acids. V dropped 6 bases and J dropped 3; count of bases not matched to a gene: 8. Germline CDR1 reads MNHEY; CDR2 reads SVGEGT. CDR3 sequence (DNA): TGTGCCAGCAGCCCCCCGGCTAGCGGGAGCTACAATGAGCAGTTCTTC. Its protein is CASSPPASGSYNEQFF.

V is TRBV7-2 and J is TRBJ2-3; TRBD2 might be the D (5 bases). Germline V lookup: CDR1 SGHTA, CDR2 FQGNSA. The CDR3 is 14 amino acids. V dropped 5 bases and J dropped 3 bases, with 12 bases sitting between them. DNA for the CDR3: TGTGCCAGCAGCCCCTATTCGGGAACAGATACGCAGTATTTT. This encodes CASSPYSGTDTQYF.

There are a few counts of this clonotype. The rearrangement joins TRBV11-2 to TRBJ2-7; D is perhaps TRBD1 (6 bases). Looked up from germline, CDR1 is SGHAT and CDR2 is FQNNGV. Trimming shortened V by 8 bases and J by 2 bases, and 13 bases separated the two germline ends. The CDR3 is 13 amino acids. As DNA, the CDR3 is TGTGCCAGCTCCTCCGGGACACCCTACGAGCAGTACTTC. Amino acids: CASSSGTPYEQYF. The full variable domain, its missing parts supplied by reference TRBV11-2 and TRBJ2-7, is EAGVAQSPRYKIIEKRQSVAFWCNPISGHATLYWYQQILGQGPKLLIQFQNNGVVDDSQLPKDRFSAERLKGVDSTLKIQPAKLEDSAVYLCASSSGTPYEQYFGPGTRLTVT.

This clonotype was seen only a few times. This rearrangement joins TRBV6-6 to TRBJ2-5; D is possibly TRBD2 (5 bases). Germline V gives CDR1 MNHNY, CDR2 SVGAGI (reference sequence). V gave up 8 bases and J gave up 5 bases, with 12 bases separating them. The CDR3 extends over 12 amino acids. The CDR3 coding sequence is TGTGCCAGCGGCGGGCAGACGGAGACCCAGTACTTC. Its translation is CASGGQTETQYF.

V and J are TRBV2 and TRBJ2-3; D may be TRBD1 or TRBD2 (5 bases each). Between the trimmed V and J ends, which lost 10 bases and 5 bases, there was a span of 19 bases. CDR3 size: 14 residues. CDR1 and CDR2 from the germline V gene are SNHLY and FYNNEI. For the CDR3, the DNA is TGTGCCATCGCCCTGGGGACCGCGGGAGATACGCAGTATTTT. As protein: CAIALGTAGDTQYF.

This chain uses TRBV6-1 with TRBJ2-5; D ambiguous. Trimming took 7 bases from V and 4 from J, leaving 16 bases between them. There are 14 residues in the CDR3. Per the germline V gene, CDR1 is MNHNS and CDR2 is SASEGT. This CDR3 reads CASTKDPGSETQYF. In nucleotides, the CDR3 is TGTGCCAGCACCAAGGACCCTGGGTCAGAGACCCAGTACTTC.

In its sample, this clonotype was seen a few times. J is TRBJ2-1 and V is TRBV4-3; D is perhaps TRBD2 (7 bases). Germline assignment: CDR1 LGHNA and CDR2 YSLEER. V lost 2 bases and J lost 4, with 15 bases in between. The CDR3 runs 16 residues. As DNA, the CDR3 is TGCGCCAGCAGCCAATTGAGCGGGACAAAATACAATGAGCAGTTCTTC. Protein: CASSQLSGTKYNEQFF.

This clonotype appeared a few times. This CDR3 is CSARRLAAGPRTDTQYF. As DNA, the CDR3 is TGCAGTGCTAGAAGGCTAGCGGCCGGGCCCCGCACAGATACGCAGTATTTT. This chain links TRBV20-1 with TRBJ2-3, with 7 positions matching TRBD2. The V segment lost 2 bases and the J segment 1 base; nucleotides outside the gene matches: 12. The CDR3 contains 17 residues. CDR1 and CDR2 from the germline V gene are DFQATT and SNEGSKA (reference sequence).